The clone carrying this T cell receptor (beta chain) was counted many times. Next came a second PCR, run for about 7 to 11 cycles, which used a sample-barcoded 5' primer along with a J-beta primer mix. TCRdb called the 5' RACE reads again in MiXCR, with one record for every CDR3 protein. The data hold 500,000 to 700,000 distinct CDR3 sequences, with 25% to 30% observed a single time. The sample is drawn from a study of blood T cells in healthy people across ages. Whole-study context: Template switching caught about one barcoded beta molecule for each two T cells.

The CDR3 covers 13 residues. The germline V gene has CDR1 SGDLS and CDR2 YYNGEE. Trimming pared 0 bases from V and 5 bases from J, leaving 6 bases between. The TCR comes from a woman older than 75 in good health. The material sequenced was blood. The chain has TRBV9 and TRBJ2-1; D call uncertain. DNA of the CDR3: TGTGCCAGCAGCGTAGGAGGAAACAATGAGCAGTTCTTC. It yields the protein CASSVGGNNEQFF.